The sample holds many counts of the clone carrying this TCR beta chain. Amplification targeted TCR beta CDR3 regions from RNA transcripts. The primer set for the first-round RT-PCR of the TCR CDR3 was HTBI. TCRdb ran MiXCR on the multiplex PCR reads and lists one entry per CDR3 protein. The table shows over 700,000 distinct CDR3 sequences, with under 20% occurring only once. This CDR3 spans 12 amino acids. CDR1 and CDR2 from the germline V gene are GTSNPN and SVGIG (reference sequence). V was trimmed by 2 bases and J by 5 bases, leaving 9 bases between them. The source of the sample is a study of T cells in Graves' hyperthyroidism and ophthalmopathy.

This chain joins TRBV30 and TRBJ1-1; the D is unclear. Sequencing was carried out using blood. The sequence was collected from a woman aged 45-59 years with Graves' hyperthyroidism that later progressed to Graves' ophthalmopathy. CDR3 in DNA: TGTGCCTGGAGTCAGCGGGAAACTGAAGCTTTCTTT. Protein sequence: CAWSQRETEAFF.